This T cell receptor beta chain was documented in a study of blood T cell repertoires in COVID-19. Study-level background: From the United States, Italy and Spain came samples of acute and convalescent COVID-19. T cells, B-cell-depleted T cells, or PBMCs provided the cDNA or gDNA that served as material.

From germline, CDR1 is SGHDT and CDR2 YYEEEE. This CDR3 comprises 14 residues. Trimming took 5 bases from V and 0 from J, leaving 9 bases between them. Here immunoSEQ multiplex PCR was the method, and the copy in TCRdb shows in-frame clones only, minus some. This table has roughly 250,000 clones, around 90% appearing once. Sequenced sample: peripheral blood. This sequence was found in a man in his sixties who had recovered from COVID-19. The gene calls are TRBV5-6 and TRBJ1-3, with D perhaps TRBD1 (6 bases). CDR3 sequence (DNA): TGTGCCAGCAGGGAGACAGGCTCTGGAAACACCATATATTTT. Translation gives CASRETGSGNTIYF.